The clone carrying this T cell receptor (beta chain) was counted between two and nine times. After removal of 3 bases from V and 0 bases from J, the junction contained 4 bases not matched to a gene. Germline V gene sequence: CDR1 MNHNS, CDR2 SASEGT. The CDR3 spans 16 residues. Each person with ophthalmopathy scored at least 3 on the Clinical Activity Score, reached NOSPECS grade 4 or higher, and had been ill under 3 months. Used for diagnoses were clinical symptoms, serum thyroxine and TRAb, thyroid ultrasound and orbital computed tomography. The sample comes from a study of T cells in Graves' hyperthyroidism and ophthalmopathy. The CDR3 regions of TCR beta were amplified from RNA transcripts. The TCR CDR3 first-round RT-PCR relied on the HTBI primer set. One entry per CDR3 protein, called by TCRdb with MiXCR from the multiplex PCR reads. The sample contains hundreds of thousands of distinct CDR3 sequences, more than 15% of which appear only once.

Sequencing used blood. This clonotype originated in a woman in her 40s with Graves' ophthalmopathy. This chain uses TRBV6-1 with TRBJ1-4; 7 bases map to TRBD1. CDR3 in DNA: TGTGCCAGCAGTGAGGGACAGTTCGCAACTAATGAAAAACTGTTTTTT. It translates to CASSEGQFATNEKLFF.